Listed below are T cell receptor beta chains from one sample, sequenced in a study of blood T cells in healthy people across ages. One entry per CDR3 protein, called by TCRdb with MiXCR from the 5' RACE reads. Of about 640,000 distinct CDR3 sequences in the sample, about 53% were seen once. The sequenced sample was blood. The receptors were gathered from a man in his 60s in good health. CDR3s include the opening cysteine and the closing phenylalanine or tryptophan. The order of the fields is D gene, clone size, V gene, J gene, CDR3 DNA, CDR3 protein. The D gene is left open where the match is weak. Not all rows give a size; the values are once, few, many and, for expanded clones, a class.

D gene: NA; clone size: few; V gene: TRBV7-9; J gene: TRBJ2-5; CDR3 DNA: TGTGCCAGCAGCTTATCTGGGCCGGGGACCCAGTACTTC; CDR3 protein: CASSLSGPGTQYF
D gene: TRBD2; clone size: few; V gene: TRBV18; J gene: TRBJ2-6; CDR3 DNA: TGTGCCAGCTCACTAGCGGGGGGACGCTCTGGGGCCAACGTCCTGACTTTC; CDR3 protein: CASSLAGGRSGANVLTF
D gene: TRBD2; clone size: NA; V gene: TRBV4-2; J gene: TRBJ2-5; CDR3 DNA: TGTGCCAGCAGCCAGGCCCCCGGGACTAGCGGGGGGACCTACAATGAGCAGTACTTC; CDR3 protein: CASSQAPGTSGGTYNEQYF
D gene: NA; clone size: NA; V gene: TRBV7-8; J gene: TRBJ2-2; CDR3 DNA: TGTGCCAGCAGCTGGGGCCGCACCGGGGAGCTGTTTTTT; CDR3 protein: CASSWGRTGELFF
D gene: NA; clone size: NA; V gene: TRBV6-5; J gene: TRBJ2-6; CDR3 DNA: TGTGCCAGCAGACAAAAACCGACTGGGGCCAACGTCCTGACTTTC; CDR3 protein: CASRQKPTGANVLTF
D gene: NA; clone size: NA; V gene: TRBV28; J gene: TRBJ2-1; CDR3 DNA: TGTGCCAGCGCCGCAGGGGGGGGGGGCAAGAATGAGCAGTTCTTC; CDR3 protein: CASAAGGGGKNEQFF
D gene: TRBD2; clone size: NA; V gene: TRBV20-1; J gene: TRBJ2-5; CDR3 DNA: TGCAGTGCTACTCCCGGGAGGGGGGTTGGGGAGACCCAGTACTTC; CDR3 protein: CSATPGRGVGETQYF
D gene: NA; clone size: NA; V gene: TRBV6-5; J gene: TRBJ2-5; CDR3 DNA: TGTGCCAGCAGTTACCACAGGGACGCAGGGACCCAGTACTTC; CDR3 protein: CASSYHRDAGTQYF
D gene: NA; clone size: NA; V gene: TRBV3-1; J gene: TRBJ2-5; CDR3 DNA: TGTGCCAGCAGCCAGCACACAGGGACAGAGACCCAGTACTTC; CDR3 protein: CASSQHTGTETQYF
D gene: NA; clone size: NA; V gene: TRBV28; J gene: TRBJ1-2; CDR3 DNA: TGTGCCAGCAGTTCGGAAGGGCATGGCTACACCTTC; CDR3 protein: CASSSEGHGYTF
D gene: NA; clone size: few; V gene: TRBV7-2; J gene: TRBJ2-7; CDR3 DNA: TGTGCCAGCAGCTTATTGACGGGTTACGAGCAGTACTTC; CDR3 protein: CASSLLTGYEQYF
D gene: TRBD1; clone size: once; V gene: TRBV20-1; J gene: TRBJ1-4; CDR3 DNA: TGCAGTGCTCCTGGGACAGTGGAAGAAAAACTGTTTTTT; CDR3 protein: CSAPGTVEEKLFF
D gene: TRBD2; clone size: NA; V gene: TRBV12-3/TRBV12-4; J gene: TRBJ2-1; CDR3 DNA: TGTGCCAGCGGGCGACTAGCGGGGATGAATGAGCAGTTCTTC; CDR3 protein: CASGRLAGMNEQFF
D gene: NA; clone size: NA; V gene: TRBV6-6; J gene: TRBJ2-3; CDR3 DNA: TGTGCCAGCAGAGGGGACTCCACAGATACGCAGTATTTT; CDR3 protein: CASRGDSTDTQYF
D gene: NA; clone size: NA; V gene: TRBV5-1; J gene: TRBJ2-7; CDR3 DNA: TGCGCCAGCACCAGACAGGCCCCAGACTACGAGCAGTACTTC; CDR3 protein: CASTRQAPDYEQYF
D gene: NA; clone size: many; V gene: TRBV19; J gene: TRBJ1-1; CDR3 DNA: TGTGCCAGTACCATCCCCGAGCGTTCCGGCGAAGCTTTCTTT; CDR3 protein: CASTIPERSGEAFF